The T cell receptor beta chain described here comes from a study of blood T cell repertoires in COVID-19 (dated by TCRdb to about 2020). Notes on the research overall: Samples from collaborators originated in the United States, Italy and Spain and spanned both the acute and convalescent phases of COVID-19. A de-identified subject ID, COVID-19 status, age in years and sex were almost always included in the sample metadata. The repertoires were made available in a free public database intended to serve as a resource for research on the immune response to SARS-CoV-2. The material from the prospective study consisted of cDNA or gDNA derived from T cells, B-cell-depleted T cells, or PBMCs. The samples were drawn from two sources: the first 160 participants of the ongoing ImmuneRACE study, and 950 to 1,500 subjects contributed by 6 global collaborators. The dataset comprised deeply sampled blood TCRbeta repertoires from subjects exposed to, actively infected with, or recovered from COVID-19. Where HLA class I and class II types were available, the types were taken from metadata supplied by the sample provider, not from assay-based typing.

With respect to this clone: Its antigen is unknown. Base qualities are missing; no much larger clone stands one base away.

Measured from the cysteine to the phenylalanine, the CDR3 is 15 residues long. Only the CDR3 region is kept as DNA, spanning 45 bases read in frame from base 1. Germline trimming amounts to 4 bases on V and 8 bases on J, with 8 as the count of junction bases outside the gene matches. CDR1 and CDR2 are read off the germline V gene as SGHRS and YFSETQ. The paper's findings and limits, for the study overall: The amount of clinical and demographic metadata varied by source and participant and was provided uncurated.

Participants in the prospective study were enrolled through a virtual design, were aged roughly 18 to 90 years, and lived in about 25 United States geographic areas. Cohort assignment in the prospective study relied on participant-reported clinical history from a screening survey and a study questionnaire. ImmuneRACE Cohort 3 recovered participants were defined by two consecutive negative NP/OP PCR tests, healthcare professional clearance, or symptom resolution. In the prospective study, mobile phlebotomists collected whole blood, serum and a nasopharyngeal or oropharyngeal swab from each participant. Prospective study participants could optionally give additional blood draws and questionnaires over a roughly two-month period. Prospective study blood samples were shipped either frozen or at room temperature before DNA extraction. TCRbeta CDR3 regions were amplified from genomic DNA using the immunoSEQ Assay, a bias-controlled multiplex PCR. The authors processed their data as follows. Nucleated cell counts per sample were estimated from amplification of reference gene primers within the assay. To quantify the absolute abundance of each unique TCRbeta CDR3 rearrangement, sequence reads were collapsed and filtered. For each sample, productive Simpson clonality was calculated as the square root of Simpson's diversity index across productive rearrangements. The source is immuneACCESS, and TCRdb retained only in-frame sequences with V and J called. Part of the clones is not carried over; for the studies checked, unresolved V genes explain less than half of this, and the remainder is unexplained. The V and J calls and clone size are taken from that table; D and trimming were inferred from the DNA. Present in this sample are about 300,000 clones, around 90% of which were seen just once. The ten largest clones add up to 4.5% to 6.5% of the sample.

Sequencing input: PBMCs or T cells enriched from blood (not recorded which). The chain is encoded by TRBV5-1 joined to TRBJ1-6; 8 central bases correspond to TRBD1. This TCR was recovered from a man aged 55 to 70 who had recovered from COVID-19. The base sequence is TGCGCCAGCAGCCGAATACAGGGGGGGGATTCACCCCTCCACTTT. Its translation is CASSRIQGGDSPLHF. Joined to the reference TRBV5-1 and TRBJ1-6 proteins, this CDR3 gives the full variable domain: KAGVTQTPRYLIKTRGQQVTLSCSPISGHRSVSWYQQTPGQGLQFLFEYFSETQRNKGNFPGRFSGRQFSNSRSEMNVSTLELGDSALYLCASSRIQGGDSPLHFGNGTRLTVT.